This T cell receptor (beta chain) was captured in a study of read filtering for tumor transcriptome and immune sequencing. Study as a whole: Among patients, roughly 17 were male and around 15 female, aged roughly 47 to 90 (mean about 72).

Looked up from germline, CDR1 is SGHRS and CDR2 is YFSETQ. This CDR3 is 14 amino acids long. Trimming took 0 bases from V and 2 from J, leaving 8 bases between them. This library used approximately 370 ng RNA and molecular barcoded adaptors spanning alpha/delta and beta/gamma chains. TCRdb re-called the reads with MiXCR, one entry per CDR3 protein. This table holds about 57,000 distinct CDR3 sequences, around 20% found once. This clonotype was recorded at least ten times. V usage is TRBV5-1 and J usage is TRBJ1-1, with D unclear. The specimen was a population of CD138-negative cells sorted from bone marrow. The clonotype originates from a donor over 35 with multiple myeloma. This CDR3 is CASSLGPGNTEAFF. CDR3 sequence (DNA): TGCGCCAGCAGCTTGGGACCGGGAAACACTGAAGCTTTCTTT.